These T cell receptor beta chains were read from a single sample in a study of blood T cell repertoires in COVID-19. The table came from immunoSEQ multiplex PCR; TCRdb's copy has only in-frame clones and leaves some out. The sample has approximately 210,000 clones, 84% seen once. Sequencing was performed on peripheral blood. These receptors all stem from a woman aged 45-59 years with active or convalescent COVID-19. The CDR3 runs from the conserved cysteine through the conserved F or W. The D gene is left open where the match is weak. Not all rows give a size; the values are once, few, many and, for expanded clones, a class.

V gene	J gene	clone size	D gene	CDR3 DNA	CDR3 protein
TRBV9	TRBJ2-2	NA	TRBD2	TGTGCCAGCAGCCCCCGGACTAGCGGGAAGCGCACCGGGGAGCTGTTTTTT	CASSPRTSGKRTGELFF
TRBV9	TRBJ2-7	once	NA	TGTGCCAGCAGCGTATCAGGCGGGACGGGCTACGAGCAGTACTTC	CASSVSGGTGYEQYF
TRBV2	TRBJ2-1	NA	NA	TGTGCCAGCAGTGTCTCCGGGAAGGTCCCCTCCTACAATGAGCAGTTCTTC	CASSVSGKVPSYNEQFF
TRBV5-1	TRBJ2-7	NA	NA	TGCGCCAGCAGCTTGGGCGGGGCACACTATTACGAGCAGTACTTC	CASSLGGAHYYEQYF
TRBV5-4	TRBJ2-1	once	TRBD2	TGTGCCAGCAGCAGAGGACTAGCGGGTCCCTACAATGAGCAGTTCTTC	CASSRGLAGPYNEQFF
TRBV30	TRBJ1-3	NA	NA	TGTGCCTGGAGTAGGGGGGGAACTGGAAACACCATATATTTT	CAWSRGGTGNTIYF
TRBV12-3/TRBV12-4	TRBJ2-7	NA	NA	TGTGCCAGCAGTTTAAGGGTCGGGGACGAGCAGTACTTC	CASSLRVGDEQYF
TRBV6-5	TRBJ1-4	NA	NA	TGTGCCAGCAGTTACTCGAACGGGAAACTGTTTTTT	CASSYSNGKLFF
TRBV13	TRBJ1-1	NA	TRBD1	TGTGCCAGCAGCTTAGTGCAGGGGGCTGAAGCTTTCTTT	CASSLVQGAEAFF
TRBV19	TRBJ2-1	NA	NA	TGTGCCAGTAGTACGAGGCGGGTAAGCTCCTACAATGAGCAGTTCTTC	CASSTRRVSSYNEQFF
TRBV10-1	TRBJ2-7	NA	TRBD2	TGCGCCAGCAGGCCCGGGACTAGGGGGTGGAGCGAGCAGTACTTC	CASRPGTRGWSEQYF
TRBV5-1	TRBJ2-1	NA	TRBD1	TGCGCCAGCAGCTCGGAAGTCACGACCCCGGGACAGGGGGCGCGGCGGCCTTTTTACAATGAGCAGTTCTTC	CASSSEVTTPGQGARRPFYNEQFF
TRBV10-2	TRBJ1-6	NA	TRBD1	TGCGCCAGCGGGATAGGACAGGCGCCAGATAATTCACCCCTCCACTTT	CASGIGQAPDNSPLHF
TRBV7-6	TRBJ2-5	NA	TRBD2	TGTGCCAGCAGCTTAGGACTAGCGGGAGAAGAAGAGACCCAGTACTTC	CASSLGLAGEEETQYF
TRBV5-1	TRBJ2-7	NA	TRBD1	TGCGCCAGCAACTCCGGGACAGACCTATACGAGCAGTACTTC	CASNSGTDLYEQYF
TRBV24-1	TRBJ2-1	NA	TRBD1	TGTGCCGTCGGAAGGACAGGGGACTACAATGAGCAGTTCTTC	CAVGRTGDYNEQFF
TRBV15	TRBJ1-2	NA	NA	TGTGCCACCAGCAGAGAACAGGGAGCTAACTATGGCTACACCTTC	CATSREQGANYGYTF
TRBV5-1	TRBJ2-2	few	NA	TGCGCCAGCAGCTTGTACTCCAACCATTACGGGGAGCTGTTTTTT	CASSLYSNHYGELFF
TRBV11-2	TRBJ1-1	NA	NA	TGTGCCAGCAGCCCCGGGGGGACCATTGAAGCTTTCTTT	CASSPGGTIEAFF
TRBV5-4	TRBJ2-5	NA	NA	TGTGCCAGCAGCCGGACTGTGTACCAAGAGACCCAGTACTTC	CASSRTVYQETQYF
TRBV28	TRBJ1-1	once	NA	TGTGCCAGCAGGAGCTGGAGCCAAGGTCTAATGAACACTGAAGCTTTCTTT	CASRSWSQGLMNTEAFF
TRBV5-6	TRBJ1-2	NA	NA	TGTGCCAGCACCAACTTAGGGGGAAATGGCTACACCTTC	CASTNLGGNGYTF
TRBV19	TRBJ2-1	NA	TRBD1	TGTGCCAGTAGTATGGGGACAGTTTACAATGAGCAGTTCTTC	CASSMGTVYNEQFF
TRBV5-4	TRBJ2-7	NA	NA	TGTGCCAGCAGGTCTAGACCCATGGGGGGAGTTTTCAACGAGCAGTACTTC	CASRSRPMGGVFNEQYF
TRBV18	TRBJ1-3	NA	NA	TGTGCCAGCTCACCGCAGGGCTCTGGAAACACCATATATTTT	CASSPQGSGNTIYF
TRBV7-9	TRBJ1-1	NA	NA	TGTGCCAGCAGCTCTCAGGGGATGGGCACTGAAGCTTTCTTT	CASSSQGMGTEAFF
TRBV28	TRBJ1-5	NA	NA	TGTGCCAGCAGGCGAGCCAATCAGCCCCAGCATTTT	CASRRANQPQHF
TRBV29-1	TRBJ2-3	NA	NA	TGCAGCGTTGAAGATCGAGGAGATACGCAGTATTTT	CSVEDRGDTQYF
TRBV28	TRBJ1-6	NA	NA	TGTGCCAGCAGTTTGGGGCGCTCACCCCTCCACTTT	CASSLGRSPLHF
TRBV11-2	TRBJ2-1	NA	NA	TGTGCCAGCAGCTTCCGTCAGGGTGTCAACAATGAGCAGTTCTTC	CASSFRQGVNNEQFF
TRBV9	TRBJ2-2	NA	NA	TGTGCCAGCAGCTTCAGACAGAACACCGGGGAGCTGTTTTTT	CASSFRQNTGELFF
TRBV2	TRBJ2-1	NA	TRBD2	TGTGCCAGCAGTGAAGGCCGCAGGGAGGGCGATGAGCAGTTCTTC	CASSEGRREGDEQFF
TRBV6-4	TRBJ1-2	NA	NA	TGTGCCAGCAGTGACGGAGGGTCTAACTATGGCTACACCTTC	CASSDGGSNYGYTF
TRBV19	TRBJ1-5	NA	TRBD1	TGTGCCAGTAGTGCCCAGGGGGGAGGAGGCAATCAGCCCCAGCATTTT	CASSAQGGGGNQPQHF
TRBV11-2	TRBJ1-2	NA	NA	TGTGCCAGCAGCTCGGACAGCTTCTATGGCTACACCTTC	CASSSDSFYGYTF
TRBV19	TRBJ1-4	NA	NA	TGTGCCAGTAGGCGACAGAACCGTAATGAAAAACTGTTTTTT	CASRRQNRNEKLFF
TRBV30	TRBJ2-7	NA	NA	TGTGCCTGGAGCGTCGGACGCCGGGACTGGGCGGGTGAGCAGTACTTC	CAWSVGRRDWAGEQYF
TRBV5-6	TRBJ1-5	once	NA	TGTGCCAGCAGCTTGGGGTCGCAGGGGCGCCAGCCCCAGCATTTT	CASSLGSQGRQPQHF
TRBV2	TRBJ2-5	NA	TRBD1	TGTGCCAGCAGGCAAGACAGGGGGCAAGAGACCCAGTACTTC	CASRQDRGQETQYF
TRBV6-5	TRBJ2-1	NA	NA	TGTGCCAGCGGCGGGGAAATCTACAATGAGCAGTTCTTC	CASGGEIYNEQFF
TRBV5-8	TRBJ1-2	NA	NA	TGTGCCAGCAGGGTCGACAGGACCTATGGCTACACCTTC	CASRVDRTYGYTF
TRBV6-2/TRBV6-3	TRBJ1-1	NA	NA	TGTGCCAGCAGTTCCATACGTTGGGCAGGGGAGGGGATGAACACTGAAGCTTTCTTT	CASSSIRWAGEGMNTEAFF
TRBV28	TRBJ1-6	NA	NA	TGTGCCAGCAGTTCCGACAGAAATTCACCCCTCCACTTT	CASSSDRNSPLHF
TRBV2	TRBJ2-1	NA	TRBD2	TGTGCCAGCAGTGTAGGACTAGCGGGAGTTGGTGAGCAGTTCTTC	CASSVGLAGVGEQFF
TRBV5-1	TRBJ2-1	NA	TRBD1	TGCGCCAGCAGCTTTGGTCCGGGACAGGGGGCCAATGAGCAGTTCTTC	CASSFGPGQGANEQFF
TRBV18	TRBJ2-5	NA	NA	TGTGCCAGCTCACCCCCAGAGGGCCAAGAGACCCAGTACTTC	CASSPPEGQETQYF
TRBV19	TRBJ1-2	NA	NA	TGTGCCAGTAGTACATCAGGCACAGCCTGGAATGGCTACACCTTC	CASSTSGTAWNGYTF
TRBV6-2/TRBV6-3	TRBJ2-1	NA	NA	TGTGCCAGCAGCCGACTAACGCCCTACAATGAGCAGTTCTTC	CASSRLTPYNEQFF
TRBV28	TRBJ1-5	NA	TRBD1	TGTGCCAGCAGCAGGGACAGTTTGGGCAATCAGCCCCAGCATTTT	CASSRDSLGNQPQHF
TRBV11-2	TRBJ1-1	NA	NA	TGTGCCAGCAGTTTCTCGAACACTGAAGCTTTCTTT	CASSFSNTEAFF
TRBV6-4	TRBJ1-2	once	NA	TGTGCCAGCAGTGACCGATCAGTGGATGGCTACACCTTC	CASSDRSVDGYTF
TRBV28	TRBJ1-5	once	TRBD1	TGTGCCAGCAGCTTGTACAGGGGTCAAAATCAGCCCCAGCATTTT	CASSLYRGQNQPQHF
TRBV19	TRBJ1-1	NA	TRBD1	TGTGCCAGTAGTATCTCATCCACAGGGGCCACTGAAGCTTTCTTT	CASSISSTGATEAFF
TRBV4-1	TRBJ2-1	NA	NA	TGCGCCAGCAGCCCCCCTAGCGCGGGGCGTTTATATGAGCAGTTCTTC	CASSPPSAGRLYEQFF
TRBV11-2	TRBJ2-5	NA	NA	TGTGCCAGCAGCCCCCGGGGGCAAGAGACCCAGTACTTC	CASSPRGQETQYF